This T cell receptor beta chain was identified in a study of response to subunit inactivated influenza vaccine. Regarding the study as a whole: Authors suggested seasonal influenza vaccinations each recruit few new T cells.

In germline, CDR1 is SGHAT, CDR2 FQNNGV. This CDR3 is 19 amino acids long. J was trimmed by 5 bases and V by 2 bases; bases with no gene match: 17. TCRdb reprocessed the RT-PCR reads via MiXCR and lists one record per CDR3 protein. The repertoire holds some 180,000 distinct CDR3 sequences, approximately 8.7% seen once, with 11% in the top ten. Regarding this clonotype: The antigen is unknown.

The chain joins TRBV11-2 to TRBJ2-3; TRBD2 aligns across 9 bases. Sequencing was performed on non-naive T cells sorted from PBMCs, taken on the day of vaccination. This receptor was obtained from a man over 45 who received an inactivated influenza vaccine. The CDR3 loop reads CASSLSVGLSGGKVDTQYF. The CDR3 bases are TGTGCCAGCAGCTTAAGTGTAGGCCTTAGCGGGGGAAAGGTAGATACGCAGTATTTT.